The rows below give T cell receptor beta chains drawn from one sample of a study of OX40 agonist ivuxolimab in advanced cancers. Profiling relied on immunoSEQ multiplex PCR, and the TCRdb table lists in-frame clones only, not all of them. Among some 76,000 clones, roughly 86% were seen once, and the ten largest hold over 0.6%. This material consisted of CD4+ or CD8+ T cells sorted from blood, taken in a trial of the OX40 agonist ivuxolimab. These TCRs come from an adult with an advanced solid tumor such as melanoma, head and neck, liver or kidney cancer. Both conserved end residues are part of each CDR3. D genes are given only for firm matches. Size tells how often a clone was seen (once, few, many) or the class of an expanded clone, and some rows leave it out.

V	D	J	size	DNA	CDR3
TRBV7-2	.	TRBJ2-7	.	TGTGCCAGCAGCCGGGATCCTCTAAATTACGAGCAGTACTTC	CASSRDPLNYEQYF
TRBV7-7	.	TRBJ1-3	.	TGTGCTAGCAGCTTGAACCCGACTGGAAACACCATATATTTT	CASSLNPTGNTIYF
TRBV19	.	TRBJ2-1	.	TGTGCCAGTAGTATAGGTGGGGGGGCAAATAATGAGCAGTTCTTC	CASSIGGGANNEQFF
TRBV13	TRBD1	TRBJ2-1	.	TGTGCCAGCAGCCTCGGACAGGGGAACAATGAGCAGTTCTTC	CASSLGQGNNEQFF
TRBV28	.	TRBJ1-1	few	TGTGCCAGCACCTTAGACGTAGAAGCTTTCTTT	CASTLDVEAFF
TRBV28	.	TRBJ2-2	.	TGTGCCAGCAATCGGGGGACCTACACCGGGGAGCTGTTTTTT	CASNRGTYTGELFF
TRBV4-3	TRBD1	TRBJ1-4	.	TGCGCCAGCAGCCAAGACTCCGGGACAGGGACCGAAAAACTGTTTTTT	CASSQDSGTGTEKLFF
TRBV5-1	.	TRBJ2-7	.	TGCGCCAGCAGCTTGGACCGGGGCGAGCAGTACTTC	CASSLDRGEQYF
TRBV5-8	.	TRBJ1-1	few	TGTGCCAGCAGCGGGGCGTGGGGCGGTGAAGCTTTCTTT	CASSGAWGGEAFF
TRBV1	.	TRBJ2-3	few	TGCACCAGCAGCCACGGGACTAGCGGGGGCCCTAGCACAGATACGCAGTATTTT	CTSSHGTSGGPSTDTQYF
TRBV27	.	TRBJ2-3	.	TGTGCCAGCAGTTTATCGGGCGGACAGATGTTGTATACGCAGTATTTT	CASSLSGGQMLYTQYF
TRBV1	.	TRBJ2-7	.	TGCACCAGCAGGTACGAGCAGTACTTC	CTSRYEQYF
TRBV18	.	TRBJ2-3	.	TGTGCCAGCTCTCTCACTAGCACAGATACGCAGTATTTT	CASSLTSTDTQYF
TRBV19	.	TRBJ1-1	.	TGTGCCAGTAGTATGGTCGGCGGATATGAAGCTTTCTTT	CASSMVGGYEAFF
TRBV7-7	TRBD1	TRBJ2-5	few	TGTGCCAGCAGCCTCAGGGGGCGCCTCCAAGAGACCCAGTACTTC	CASSLRGRLQETQYF
TRBV10-3	.	TRBJ1-1	.	TGTGCCATCAGTGAATGGGAGGGGGAGACTGAAGCTTTCTTT	CAISEWEGETEAFF
TRBV7-2	.	TRBJ2-2	once	TGTGCCAGCAGCTTATTTCCGCTGCCAAACACCGGGGAGCTGTTTTTT	CASSLFPLPNTGELFF
TRBV7-9	.	TRBJ1-1	few	TGTGCCAGCAGTTTGCTTGGTAGTGAAGCTTTCTTT	CASSLLGSEAFF
TRBV4-1	TRBD1	TRBJ2-3	.	TGCGCCAGCAGTAACCGACAGGGCGAGACAGATACGCAGTATTTT	CASSNRQGETDTQYF
TRBV11-2	.	TRBJ1-3	.	TGTGCCAGCAGCCCGGGAACAGACTTTCATGGAAACACCATATATTTT	CASSPGTDFHGNTIYF
TRBV7-9	.	TRBJ2-7	.	TGTGCCAGCAGCTGGGTGATTGGTCCCACCTACGAGCAGTACTTC	CASSWVIGPTYEQYF
TRBV5-4	TRBD1	TRBJ2-3	.	TGTGCCAGCAGCACCCGGACAGGGACAGATACGCAGTATTTT	CASSTRTGTDTQYF
TRBV6-5	.	TRBJ2-3	.	TGTGCCAGCAGTTACGGGAACCGAGTCGATACGCAGTATTTT	CASSYGNRVDTQYF
TRBV29-1	.	TRBJ1-1	.	TGCAGCGTCGCTCGAAAGGGGTCAGCTTTCTTT	CSVARKGSAFF
TRBV30	.	TRBJ1-2	.	TGTGCCTGGAACGGGGTCAACTATGGCTACACCTTC	CAWNGVNYGYTF
TRBV5-4	TRBD2	TRBJ2-3	.	TGTGCCAGCAGCTTTCGTAGCGGGGCTTCTGGGAGCACAGATACGCAGTATTTT	CASSFRSGASGSTDTQYF
TRBV5-5	.	TRBJ2-1	.	TGTGCCAGCAGCTTGAGACCCTACAATGAGCAGTTCTTC	CASSLRPYNEQFF
TRBV6-1	.	TRBJ1-1	.	TGTGCCAGCAGTGAATATACGAACACTGAAGCTTTCTTT	CASSEYTNTEAFF
TRBV5-4	.	TRBJ1-1	.	TGTGCCAGCAGCGTGGTTCTTTCAGGGTCGAGGTTACCTGAAGCTTTCTTT	CASSVVLSGSRLPEAFF
TRBV7-9	.	TRBJ2-3	few	TGTGCCAGCAGCTTCGGCGGAGGGGGCACAGATACGCAGTATTTT	CASSFGGGGTDTQYF
TRBV5-1	.	TRBJ1-4	.	TGCGCCAGCAGCCTGGACGTCGGTGCCACTAATGAAAAACTGTTTTTT	CASSLDVGATNEKLFF
TRBV19	TRBD2	TRBJ2-5	.	TGTGCCAGTAGTATCCCGGGACTAGCGGGAGGGCAAGAGACCCAGTACTTC	CASSIPGLAGGQETQYF
TRBV11-3	.	TRBJ2-3	once	TGTGCCAGCAGCTTTGGGTTCACAGATACGCAGTATTTT	CASSFGFTDTQYF
TRBV6-5	.	TRBJ2-7	once	TGTGCCAGCAGTGCGGACAGAGGCTACGAGCAGTACTTC	CASSADRGYEQYF
TRBV30	.	TRBJ2-1	.	TGTGCCTGGGGCCTGGGGGGGCACGTAATGGATGAGCAGTTCTTC	CAWGLGGHVMDEQFF
TRBV4-2	.	TRBJ2-7	.	TGTGCCAGCAGCCAAGCTTTGGCTGCTGCCTACGAGCAGTACTTC	CASSQALAAAYEQYF
TRBV9	TRBD1	TRBJ2-7	.	TGTGCCAGCAGCGTAGGGACAGGGGGCTTCTACGAGCAGTACTTC	CASSVGTGGFYEQYF
TRBV27	TRBD1	TRBJ1-4	.	TGTGCCAGCAGTACAGGGGGGGCAACTAATGAAAAACTGTTTTTT	CASSTGGATNEKLFF
TRBV9	.	TRBJ2-4	.	TGTGCCAGCAGCGTATCGTGGGGGCAGGCAAAAAACATTCAGTACTTC	CASSVSWGQAKNIQYF
TRBV7-9	.	TRBJ2-1	.	TGTGCCAGCAGCTTACAGGGCTATGAGCAGTTCTTC	CASSLQGYEQFF
TRBV29-1	TRBD2	TRBJ2-1	.	TGCAGCGTTGAAGATCAGGGACTAGCGGGAGGGGGCTACAATGAGCAGTTCTTC	CSVEDQGLAGGGYNEQFF
TRBV5-1	.	TRBJ2-7	.	TGCGCCAGCAGCTCTAGCCTAACGATACCGACTGTGCGGGACTACGAGCAGTACTTC	CASSSSLTIPTVRDYEQYF
TRBV7-2	.	TRBJ2-7	.	TGTGCCAGCAGCTCCCCCCCCTCCTACGAGCAGTACTTC	CASSSPPSYEQYF
TRBV7-3	.	TRBJ2-7	.	TGTGCCAGCAGCTTAACAGGGACAACTGCTAAGTACTTC	CASSLTGTTAKYF
TRBV5-5	TRBD1	TRBJ1-2	.	TGTGCCAGCAGCATGGGGACAGGGGGCAACAGCTACACCTTC	CASSMGTGGNSYTF
TRBV5-1	TRBD2	TRBJ2-1	.	TGCGCCAGTGGACTAGCGGGAGGCCCACACTCCTACAATGAGCAGTTCTTC	CASGLAGGPHSYNEQFF